One T cell receptor (beta chain) is described in this entry. The sample is drawn from a study of cytomegalovirus exposure and HLA in healthy donors. Use of 60 Vbeta and 13 Jbeta primers characterized the PCR. Using immunoSEQ multiplex PCR, the repertoire was profiled, and TCRdb retains in-frame clones only, with some absent. Here the sample spans approximately 300,000 clones, 80% to 90% being singletons. The J segment lost 7 bases and the V segment lost 2 bases, leaving 16 bases of the junction unmatched. The germline V gene has CDR1 SGHDT and CDR2 YYEEEE. CDR3 length equals 18 residues. Sequencing was performed on PBMCs. The TCR comes from a woman in her 40s in good health and CMV-seropositive. The chain recombines TRBV5-6 with TRBJ2-2, with 8 bases that match TRBD2. CDR3 bases: TGTGCCAGCAGCTTACTATCACCGGGACTAGGTATGGGCGGGGAGCTGTTTTTT. Protein sequence: CASSLLSPGLGMGGELFF.